This T cell receptor (beta chain) came from a study of cytomegalovirus exposure and HLA in healthy donors. Study-level points and caveats: Cytomegalovirus-associated status was assigned to some 160 TCR beta chains.

Using immunoSEQ multiplex PCR, the repertoire was profiled, and TCRdb retains in-frame clones only, with some absent. The profile covers roughly 45,000 clones, with 80% to 95% appearing a single time and 5.6% taken by the ten largest. The CDR3 extends over 15 amino acids. With 3 bases removed from V and 2 bases from J, the gap between germline ends came to 14 bases. Per germline, CDR1 MNHGY and CDR2 SVAAGI. Concerning this clone itself: Its antigen is not known.

Sequenced input: PBMCs. The V gene is TRBV6-9, the J gene TRBJ2-7, with D possibly TRBD1 on 5 matching bases. This clonotype originated in a man aged 18 to 29 in good health and CMV-seronegative. The CDR3 DNA reads as TGTGCCAGCAGTTACCAGGGCCTCGAACCCTACGAGCAGTACTTC. Translated: CASSYQGLEPYEQYF.